This T cell receptor (beta chain) was identified during a study of T cell repertoires in cytomegalovirus infection. Study results and limitations: Clonotypes of TCR beta that were HLA-C-restricted and CMV-specific dominated the ex vivo response. Summed frequency of public TCR beta families distinguished CMV carriers with the relevant HLA.

A single record per CDR3 protein comes from TCRdb applying MiXCR to the reads. The table shows about 260,000 distinct CDR3 sequences, with about 13% occurring only once. A few counts support this clonotype. Its antigen is as yet unknown. Germline lookup yields CDR1 SGDLS and CDR2 YYNGEE. The CDR3 sequence is 14 residues long. V dropped 4 bases and J dropped 5 bases, with 15 bases sitting between them. The origin of this receptor is a human donor in good health (CMV status not recorded). Some clones in this sample may be carry-over from other donors' samples. The specimen was PBMCs. This chain joins TRBV9 and TRBJ1-1; D is perhaps TRBD1 (5 bases). This CDR3 reads CASSPRGGETEAFF. In DNA form, the CDR3 reads TGTGCCAGCAGCCCCCGGGGAGGGGAGACTGAAGCTTTCTTT.